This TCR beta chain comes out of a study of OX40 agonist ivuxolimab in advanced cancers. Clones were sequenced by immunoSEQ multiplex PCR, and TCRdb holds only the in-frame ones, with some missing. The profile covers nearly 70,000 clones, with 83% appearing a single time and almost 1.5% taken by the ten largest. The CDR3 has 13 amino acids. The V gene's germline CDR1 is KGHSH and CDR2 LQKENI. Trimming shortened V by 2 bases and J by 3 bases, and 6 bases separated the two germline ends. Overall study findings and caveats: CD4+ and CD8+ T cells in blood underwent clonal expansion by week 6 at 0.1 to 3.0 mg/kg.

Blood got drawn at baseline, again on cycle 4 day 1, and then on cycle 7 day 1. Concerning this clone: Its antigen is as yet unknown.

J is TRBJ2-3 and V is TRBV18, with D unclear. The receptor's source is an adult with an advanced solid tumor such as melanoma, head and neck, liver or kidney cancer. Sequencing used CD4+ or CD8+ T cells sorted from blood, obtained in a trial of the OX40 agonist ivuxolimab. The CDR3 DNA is TGTGCCAGCTCACCATTGCGGACAGATACGCAGTATTTT. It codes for CASSPLRTDTQYF.